These 32 T cell receptor beta chains were all obtained from the same sample, sequenced in a study of shared clonotypes between healthy human individuals. Sequenced by immunoSEQ multiplex PCR; TCRdb stores in-frame clones only, minus some. The sample lists almost 750,000 clones, 72% occurring once. Sequencing was performed on memory CD4+ T cells sorted from blood. Regarding subset: CD45RA-negative fraction. These receptors were obtained from a woman in her 30s in good health.

Only one count was recorded for this clone. The chain's CDR3 is CASSPFSGRAAYEQYF. CDR3 nucleotides: TGTGCCAGCTCACCGTTTAGCGGGAGGGCCGCCTACGAGCAGTACTTC. The chain has TRBV18 and TRBJ2-7, with 11 bases that match TRBD2. The CDR3 contains 16 residues. CDR1 KGHSH and CDR2 LQKENI come from the germline V gene. V lost 3 bases and J lost 2; bases outside the gene matches: 6.

The chain couples TRBV2 to TRBJ1-1; no definite D call. Germline CDR1 and CDR2: SNHLY and FYNNEI. The CDR3 length is 14 residues. V was clipped by 5 bases and J by 3 bases, with 13 bases between them. This chain's CDR3 is CASSIPGRYTEAFF. CDR3 sequence (DNA): TGTGCCAGCAGTATCCCTGGGCGGTACACTGAAGCTTTCTTT.

There are a few counts of this clone. The V gene is TRBV28, the J gene TRBJ2-7; D may be TRBD1 (6 bases). This CDR3 is 13 amino acids long. The V end was cut by 6 bases, the J end by 3 bases, with 12 bases between. CDR1 and CDR2 (germline): MDHEN, SYDVKM. CDR3 residues: CASRGDTLYEQYF. The CDR3 DNA reads as TGTGCCAGCAGGGGGGACACGCTCTACGAGCAGTACTTC.

The chain carries TRBV11-2 and TRBJ1-1; D not resolved. The CDR3 consists of 13 residues. The germline V gene encodes CDR1 SGHAT and CDR2 FQNNGV. Trimming removed 5 bases at V and 6 bases at J, with 13 bases between. CDR3 nucleotide sequence: TGTGCCAGCAGCCAAGAAAGAGGGCCTGAAGCTTTCTTT. Encoded protein: CASSQERGPEAFF.

The V call is TRBV2, the J call TRBJ1-5, with a weak D call TRBD1 (6 bases). Germline V gene sequence: CDR1 SNHLY, CDR2 FYNNEI. This CDR3 region has 12 residues. Trimming removed 6 bases at V and 7 bases at J, with 10 bases between. DNA of the CDR3: TGTGCCAGCAGAGGGGGGGTGCAGCCCCAGCATTTT. It is translated as CASRGGVQPQHF. The entire variable domain, with the rest obtained from reference TRBV2 and TRBJ1-5, is as follows: EPEVTQTPSHQVTQMGQEVILRCVPISNHLYFYWYRQILGQKVEFLVSFYNNEISEKSEIFDDQFSVERPDGSNFTLKIRSTKLEDSAMYFCASRGGVQPQHFGDGTRLSIL.

This clone was detected a few times. The CDR3 coding sequence is TGTGCCAGCAGTTTAGGAACTATTAACTATGGCTACACCTTC. Amino acids: CASSLGTINYGYTF. The V gene is TRBV28, the J gene TRBJ1-2, with D hard to call. CDR1 and CDR2 from the germline V gene are MDHEN and SYDVKM. Trimming shortened V by 2 bases and J by 1 base, and 8 bases separated the two germline ends. The CDR3 runs to 14 residues.

The chain joins TRBV4-2 to TRBJ2-1, with 7 bases fitting TRBD2. The CDR3 loop spans 14 amino acids. Germline V lookup: CDR1 LGHNA, CDR2 YNFKEQ. With V trimmed by 1 base and J by 9 bases, 6 bases remained unmatched. CDR3 protein: CASSQGRSGFEQFF. The CDR3 region has the DNA TGTGCCAGCAGCCAAGGACGTAGCGGGTTTGAGCAGTTCTTC.

This chain connects TRBV4-1 to TRBJ1-3; the D is unclear. Trimming stripped 0 bases from V and 6 bases from J, with 9 bases between. The CDR3 runs 14 residues. Germline CDR1 reads MGHRA; CDR2 reads YSYEKL. The CDR3 region has the DNA TGCGCCAGCAGCCAAGATCAGTTTCCAAACACCATATATTTT. This gives the protein CASSQDQFPNTIYF.

This chain joins TRBV13 and TRBJ1-1, with D tentatively TRBD1 (6 bases). V was clipped by 0 bases and J by 6 bases, with 14 bases between them. CDR1 is PRHDT, CDR2 FYEKMQ, per germline (reference sequence). This CDR3 region has 15 residues. CDR3 coding DNA: TGTGCCAGCAGCTTAGGGGGGGCAGGAAGACCTGAAGCTTTCTTT. It is translated as CASSLGGAGRPEAFF.

The chain combines TRBV27 with TRBJ2-5; D is possibly TRBD1 (6 bases). Per germline, CDR1 MNHEY and CDR2 SMNVEV (reference sequence). The CDR3 contains 13 residues. Trimming removed 2 bases from V and 6 bases from J, with 10 bases in between. The CDR3 spells CASSLPGVQTQYF. CDR3 coding DNA: TGTGCCAGCAGTTTACCAGGGGTACAGACCCAGTACTTC.

The chain links TRBV10-3 to TRBJ2-1; perhaps TRBD1 as D (7 bases). Per the germline V gene, CDR1 is ENHRY and CDR2 is SYGVKD. The CDR3 has 15 residues. Trimming took off 7 bases at V and 0 bases at J, with 13 bases between the two ends. Here the CDR3 DNA reads TGTGCCATCAACGCGGGACAGTCCTCCTACAATGAGCAGTTCTTC. Translated, it gives CAINAGQSSYNEQFF.

The table lists this clone with a few counts. The chain links TRBV14 to TRBJ2-7, with 11 bases aligning to TRBD2. J was trimmed by 1 base and V by 4 bases; bases with no gene match: 6. The CDR3 sequence is 16 residues long. Germline CDR1 is SGHDN and CDR2 is FVKESK. DNA for the CDR3: TGTGCCAGCAGCCCACTAGCGGGAGAACGATCCTACGAGCAGTACTTC. It codes for CASSPLAGERSYEQYF.

The chain links TRBV5-8 to TRBJ2-3, with 9 nucleotides matching TRBD2. Germline V gene sequence: CDR1 SGHTS, CDR2 YDEGEE. With V trimmed by 1 base and J by 2 bases, 8 bases remained unmatched. CDR3 length: 17 residues. CDR3 coding DNA: TGTGCCAGCAGCTTGATCGTTCTAGCGGGACTCACAGATACGCAGTATTTT. Amino acids: CASSLIVLAGLTDTQYF.

The CDR3 sequence is CASSARTISSYNEQFF. The DNA of the CDR3 is TGTGCCAGCAGCGCAAGGACAATCAGCTCCTACAATGAGCAGTTCTTC. The J gene is TRBJ2-1, the V gene TRBV9, with TRBD1 as a possible D gene (5 bases). V lost 3 bases to trimming and J lost 0 bases, with 13 bases between them. This CDR3 spans 16 amino acids. Per germline, CDR1 SGDLS and CDR2 YYNGEE.

The rearrangement uses TRBV28 and TRBJ2-1; 10 bases map to TRBD2. The CDR3 is 15 residues long. Germline V gene lookup returns CDR1 MDHEN and CDR2 SYDVKM. The V and J ends lost 6 bases and 5 bases, in that order; junction bases with no gene match: 7. The CDR3 sequence: CASSYSGRPNNEQFF. CDR3 nucleotide sequence: TGTGCCAGCAGCTATAGCGGGAGGCCCAACAATGAGCAGTTCTTC. The entire variable domain, with the rest obtained from reference TRBV28 and TRBJ2-1, is as follows: DVKVTQSSRYLVKRTGEKVFLECVQDMDHENMFWYRQDPGLGLRLIYFSYDVKMKEKGDIPEGYSVSREKKERFSLILESASTNQTSMYLCASSYSGRPNNEQFFGPGTRLTVL.

The chain combines TRBV7-7 with TRBJ2-3, with D hard to call. Germline assignment: CDR1 SSHAT and CDR2 FNYEAQ (reference sequence). V was clipped by 5 bases and J by 4 bases, with 13 bases between them. The CDR3 extends over 14 amino acids. For the CDR3, the DNA is TGTGCCAGCAGCGAAGACGCTCTCGCAGATACGCAGTATTTT. Translating it yields CASSEDALADTQYF.

This clone was recorded only once. CDR3 amino acids: CASSQFWASGRGGYNEQFF. CDR3 sequence (DNA): TGCGCCAGCAGCCAATTCTGGGCTAGCGGGAGAGGGGGGTACAATGAGCAGTTCTTC. V usage is TRBV4-1 and J usage is TRBJ2-1; TRBD2 agrees at 10 bases. After removal of 2 bases from V and 4 bases from J, the junction contained 14 bases not matched to a gene. This CDR3 is built from 19 residues. Germline CDR1 is MGHRA and CDR2 is YSYEKL.

The V gene is TRBV5-6, the J gene TRBJ1-1; 9 bases agree with TRBD1. Germline loops: CDR1 SGHDT, CDR2 YYEEEE. V lost 4 bases and J lost 1; bases outside the gene matches: 8. The CDR3 length is 16 residues. The CDR3 region has the DNA TGTGCCAGCAGCGCGAAGGGACAGGGAAGGAACACTGAAGCTTTCTTT. This sequence encodes CASSAKGQGRNTEAFF. Complete variable domain (other parts from reference TRBV5-6 and TRBJ1-1): DAGVTQSPTHLIKTRGQQVTLRCSPKSGHDTVSWYQQALGQGPQFIFQYYEEEERQRGNFPDRFSGHQFPNYSSELNVNALLLGDSALYLCASSAKGQGRNTEAFFGQGTRLTVV.

This clone was seen only a few times. The chain links TRBV7-6 to TRBJ2-2, with TRBD2 matching over 9 bases. The trim removed 1 base at V and 0 bases at J, leaving 6 bases unmatched. The CDR3 is made up of 18 amino acids. Germline CDR1 and CDR2: SGHVS and FNYEAQ. CDR3 residues: CASSLGLADAANTGELFF. Written as DNA, the CDR3 is TGTGCCAGCAGCTTAGGACTAGCGGACGCCGCGAACACCGGGGAGCTGTTTTTT.

At least ten counts were recorded for this clone. The gene calls are TRBV9 and TRBJ2-3, with 7 bases identical to TRBD1. V gave up 3 bases and J gave up 1 base; unmatched junction bases: 8. The CDR3 spans 16 residues. CDR1 and CDR2 from the germline V gene are SGDLS and YYNGEE. CDR3 loop: CASSAAGGRGTDTQYF. CDR3 DNA: TGTGCCAGCAGCGCCGCAGGGGGTAGGGGCACAGATACGCAGTATTTT.

This chain connects TRBV5-4 to TRBJ1-1; no clear D gene. This CDR3 is 14 amino acids long. Germline CDR1 SGHNT, CDR2 YYREEE (reference sequence). V gave up 1 base and J gave up 5 bases, with 12 bases separating them. CDR3 loop: CASSLSVTETEAFF. The CDR3 nucleotides are TGTGCCAGCAGCTTGTCCGTGACCGAAACTGAAGCTTTCTTT. Filled out from reference TRBV5-4 and TRBJ1-1, the complete variable domain reads ETGVTQSPTHLIKTRGQQVTLRCSSQSGHNTVSWYQQALGQGPQFIFQYYREEENGRGNFPPRFSGLQFPNYSSELNVNALELDDSALYLCASSLSVTETEAFFGQGTRLTVV.

In its sample, this clone was seen many times. V is TRBV2 and J is TRBJ2-5; 9 bases line up with TRBD1. The CDR3 is made up of 13 amino acids. With 8 bases clipped from V and 5 bases from J, the junction kept 6 bases outside the gene matches. Germline CDR1 is SNHLY and CDR2 is FYNNEI. CDR3 region: CASGGQGGETQYF. CDR3 coding DNA: TGTGCCAGCGGGGGACAGGGAGGGGAGACCCAGTACTTC.

The V gene is TRBV30, the J gene TRBJ2-1; D gene unclear. Trimming left V 4 bases short and J 0 bases short, with 10 bases between. The CDR3 length is 14 residues. Germline CDR1 is GTSNPN and CDR2 is SVGIG (reference sequence). CDR3 nucleotides: TGTGCCTGGACAGGCTTGAGCTCCTACAATGAGCAGTTCTTC. Protein sequence: CAWTGLSSYNEQFF.

Here the CDR3 DNA reads TGTGCCACCAGCAGGCTACGTGACAATGAGCAGTTCTTC. The encoded protein is CATSRLRDNEQFF. This chain uses TRBV15 with TRBJ2-1; D uncertain. V was clipped by 3 bases and J by 5 bases, with 8 bases between them. Germline values: CDR1 LNHNV, CDR2 YYDKDF (reference sequence). This CDR3 has 13 amino acids.

The chain combines TRBV7-9 with TRBJ2-3; 9 bases map to TRBD1. The ends lost 5 bases at V and 3 bases at J; junction bases unmatched: 6. Germline V CDR1 and CDR2: SEHNR, FQNEAQ (reference sequence). This CDR3 spans 15 amino acids. The chain's CDR3 is CASSLGDRETDTQYF. The CDR3 bases are TGTGCCAGCAGCCTAGGGGACAGGGAAACAGATACGCAGTATTTT.

J is TRBJ2-7 and V is TRBV7-2; D call uncertain. V was shortened by 1 base and J by 0 bases, with 7 bases between the two germline ends. The CDR3 is 14 residues long. Germline-derived CDR1 and CDR2 are SGHTA and FQGNSA. The CDR3 here is CASSLEYTSYEQYF. CDR3 bases: TGTGCCAGCAGCTTAGAGTACACCTCCTACGAGCAGTACTTC.

This chain uses TRBV14 with TRBJ2-5, with D hard to call. Germline values: CDR1 SGHDN, CDR2 FVKESK. The CDR3 extends over 14 amino acids. V lost 0 bases, J lost 1 base, and 6 bases lay in between. As DNA, the CDR3 is TGTGCCAGCAGCCAAGATCTGGCCCAAGAGACCCAGTACTTC. Translated: CASSQDLAQETQYF.

This chain uses TRBV19 with TRBJ1-1, with D unresolved. The germline V and J ends were trimmed by 7 bases and 7 bases, with 10 bases remaining between them. CDR1 is LNHDA and CDR2 is SQIVND in the germline V gene (reference sequence). The CDR3 extends over 11 amino acids. The CDR3 region is CASTGPLEAFF. CDR3 in DNA: TGTGCCAGTACCGGGCCCCTTGAAGCTTTCTTT.

The count of this clone is one. J is TRBJ2-5 and V is TRBV4-2; 9 nucleotides match TRBD2. The CDR3 contains 18 residues. In germline, CDR1 is LGHNA, CDR2 YNFKEQ. The V and J ends lost 0 bases and 4 bases, in that order; junction bases with no gene match: 12. The CDR3 DNA reads TGTGCCAGCAGCCAAGATCATTCCGGGACTAGCATGGGAGAGACCCAGTACTTC. As protein: CASSQDHSGTSMGETQYF.

The chain is built from TRBV7-7 and TRBJ2-5; tentative D call: TRBD1 (5 bases). Germline-derived CDR1 and CDR2 are SSHAT and FNYEAQ (reference sequence). The CDR3 has 16 amino acids. V lost 0 bases to trimming and J lost 2 bases, with 13 bases between them. The CDR3 protein is CASSLALQGGQETQYF. The CDR3 DNA is TGTGCCAGCAGCTTAGCGCTGCAGGGCGGACAAGAGACCCAGTACTTC.

The CDR3 is CASSSIRGRNTEAFF. The DNA for the CDR3 is TGTGCCAGCAGTTCCATCAGGGGGCGGAACACTGAAGCTTTCTTT. The rearrangement links TRBV28 to TRBJ1-1; 8 bases are shared with TRBD1. With 4 bases clipped from V and 1 base from J, the junction kept 5 bases outside the gene matches. The CDR3 has 15 residues. Per the germline V gene, CDR1 is MDHEN and CDR2 is SYDVKM.

The chain carries TRBV7-9 and TRBJ1-1; D remains ambiguous. This CDR3 contains 16 residues. From germline, CDR1 is SEHNR and CDR2 FQNEAQ (reference sequence). The germline V and J ends were trimmed by 1 base and 3 bases, with 15 bases remaining between them. CDR3 amino acids: CASSLDITLLDTEAFF. For the CDR3, the DNA is TGTGCCAGCAGCTTAGACATAACTCTCTTGGACACTGAAGCTTTCTTT.